This TCR beta chain is drawn from a study of shared clonotypes between healthy human individuals. Study-level information: Each donor's CD8 memory used one plate, CD8 naive two, each CD4 subset three. Whole-study results and caveats: Sharing across a few donors was seen in approximately 5.2% of naive CD4 clonotypes.

V was trimmed by 4 bases and J by 5 bases, leaving 14 bases between them. The V gene's germline CDR1 is SGHTA and CDR2 FQGNSA. CDR3 length: 15 amino acids. The test was conducted at deep level. TCRdb's table, derived via immunoSEQ multiplex PCR, lists solely in-frame clones and lacks some. The sample lists about 1.1 million clones; about 80% were seen once. About this clone: The antigen remains undetermined.

Splitting the CD4+ cells yielded a CD45RA+ naive subset and a CD45RA-negative memory subset. V gene TRBV7-2 combines with J gene TRBJ2-2, with D uncertain. Source material: memory CD4+ T cells from PBMCs. Specified subset: CD45RA-negative fraction. The TCR was taken from a man younger than 30 in good health. Some clones in this sample may be carry-over from other donors' samples. The CDR3 reads CASSSMAPATGELFF. The DNA of the CDR3 is TGTGCCAGCAGCTCTATGGCCCCTGCAACCGGGGAGCTGTTTTTT.